This TCR beta chain originates from a study of cytomegalovirus exposure and HLA in healthy donors. At the level of the study: Findings of an earlier analysis included 110 million or so unique TCR beta sequences from about 180 million T cells. Genotyping of nearly 400 donors showed that around 86% belonged to the Caucasian-associated ancestry cluster. Study-level points and caveats: In vitro, a few CMV-associated chains proved specific for CMV antigens.

This CDR3 has 13 residues. The germline V gene encodes CDR1 SNHLY and CDR2 FYNNEI. V gave up 8 bases and J gave up 3 bases; unmatched junction bases: 6. Researchers ran the PCR with 60 Vbeta and 13 Jbeta primers. Clones were sequenced by immunoSEQ multiplex PCR, and TCRdb holds only the in-frame ones, with some missing. This table has about 100,000 clones, roughly 75% appearing once. As to this clone: Its specificity is unknown.

The V and J genes are TRBV2 and TRBJ1-1; 7 nucleotides line up with TRBD1. The sample taken for sequencing was PBMCs. This sequence was found in an older woman in good health and CMV-seronegative. For the CDR3, the DNA is TGTGCCAGCCCCAGGACAGGCGACACTGAAGCTTTCTTT. It codes for CASPRTGDTEAFF.